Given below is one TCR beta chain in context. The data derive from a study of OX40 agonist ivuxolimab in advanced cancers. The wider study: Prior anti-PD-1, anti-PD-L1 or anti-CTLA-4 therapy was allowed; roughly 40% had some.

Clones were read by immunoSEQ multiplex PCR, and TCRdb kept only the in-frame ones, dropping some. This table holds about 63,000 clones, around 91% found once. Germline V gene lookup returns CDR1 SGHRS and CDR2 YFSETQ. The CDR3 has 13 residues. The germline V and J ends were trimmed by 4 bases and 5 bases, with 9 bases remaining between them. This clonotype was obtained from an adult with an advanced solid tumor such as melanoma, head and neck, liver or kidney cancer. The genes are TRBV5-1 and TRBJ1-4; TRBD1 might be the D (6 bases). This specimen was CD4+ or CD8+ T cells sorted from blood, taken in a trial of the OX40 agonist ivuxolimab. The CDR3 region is CASSRGQNEKLFF. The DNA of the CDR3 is TGCGCCAGCAGCCGGGGGCAGAATGAAAAACTGTTTTTT.